Below are 24 T cell receptor beta chains sequenced from a single sample in a study of blood T cells in healthy people across ages. The second PCR ran about 6 to 11 cycles with a sample-barcoded 5' primer and J-beta primers. TCRdb analysed the 5' RACE reads with MiXCR anew, one entry per CDR3 protein. The data contain 730,000 or so distinct CDR3 sequences, roughly 41% of them singletons. The sample consisted of blood. Receptor source: a man at least 80 years old in good health.

The V call is TRBV3-1, the J call TRBJ2-3; 8 bases agree with TRBD2. The CDR3 extends over 16 amino acids. Per germline, CDR1 LGHDT and CDR2 YNNKEL (reference sequence). The V and J ends lost 4 bases and 1 base, in that order; junction bases with no gene match: 7. The chain's CDR3 is CASSRGAGVRTDTQYF. CDR3 coding DNA: TGTGCCAGCAGCCGAGGAGCGGGAGTCCGCACAGATACGCAGTATTTT.

The chain links TRBV7-2 to TRBJ2-3; D is possibly TRBD2 (6 bases). The germline V gene has CDR1 SGHTA and CDR2 FQGNSA. V gave up 3 bases and J gave up 6 bases, with 13 bases separating them. The CDR3 totals 14 residues. CDR3 bases: TGTGCCAGCAGCTTGATGACTAGTACCGATACGCAGTATTTT. This sequence encodes CASSLMTSTDTQYF.

This clonotype was seen a few times. The chain is built from TRBV6-1 and TRBJ1-6, with 8 bases matching TRBD1. The germline gives CDR1 MNHNS, CDR2 SASEGT. After removal of 7 bases from V and 5 bases from J, the junction contained 10 bases not matched to a gene. This CDR3 has 16 residues. In DNA, the CDR3 is TGTGCCAGCAACCCGGGACAGGCAATCAATAATTCACCCCTCCACTTT. Translation: CASNPGQAINNSPLHF.

The V and J genes are TRBV6-2 or TRBV6-3 and TRBJ2-7; TRBD2 matches at 14 bases. The CDR3 spans 17 residues. Unmatched junction bases numbered 8, after V lost 3 bases and J lost 4 bases. Germline-derived CDR1 and CDR2 are MNHEY and SVGEGT. CDR3 sequence reads: CASSYRRLAGGLYEQYF. Written as DNA, the CDR3 is TGTGCCAGCAGTTATCGACGACTAGCGGGAGGGCTATACGAGCAGTACTTC.

The chain employs TRBV6-5 and TRBJ2-7, with D possibly being TRBD1 or TRBD2 (6 bases each). V was shortened by 6 bases and J by 3 bases, with 18 bases between the two germline ends. The CDR3 has 15 residues. Germline CDR1 reads MNHEY; CDR2 reads SVGAGI. The CDR3 bases are TGTGCCAGCAGACACAGGGTAGCGGCAAACTACGAGCAGTACTTC. This codes for CASRHRVAANYEQYF.

This clonotype was counted at least ten times. The chain couples TRBV20-1 to TRBJ2-5; unclear D gene. V shed 3 bases and J shed 4 bases, with 18 bases lying between them. The CDR3 runs 15 residues. The germline V gene encodes CDR1 DFQATT and CDR2 SNEGSKA (reference sequence). The CDR3 sequence: CSARGGVLWGETQYF. CDR3 DNA: TGCAGTGCTAGGGGTGGGGTTCTGTGGGGAGAGACCCAGTACTTC.

The chain combines TRBV7-2 with TRBJ1-2; 11 bases are shared with TRBD1. From germline, CDR1 is SGHTA and CDR2 FQGNSA. Trimming at V came to 4 bases and at J to 3 bases, leaving 7 bases not matched to a gene. The CDR3 is 16 residues long. CDR3 amino acids: CASSSRGQGEDYGYTF. Here the CDR3 DNA reads TGTGCCAGCAGCTCCCGGGGACAGGGGGAGGACTATGGCTACACCTTC. The full variable domain, its missing parts supplied by reference TRBV7-2 and TRBJ1-2, is GAGVSQSPSNKVTEKGKDVELRCDPISGHTALYWYRQSLGQGLEFLIYFQGNSAPDKSGLPSDRFSAERTGGSVSTLTIQRTQQEDSAVYLCASSSRGQGEDYGYTFGSGTRLTVV.

About this clonotype: The germline gene is not matched at one end of the junction; a read error may be the cause. The chain couples TRBV20-1 to TRBJ2-7; D might be TRBD2 (5 bases). The V gene's germline CDR1 is DFQATT and CDR2 SNEGSKA (reference sequence). This CDR3 is built from 16 residues. The CDR3, as DNA: TGCAGTGCTAGAGATCCCTCGACACGGGCCGACTACGGGCAGTACTTC. This sequence encodes CSARDPSTRADYGQYF.

As for this clonotype: Being one base from a much bigger clone, this may be a read error. The chain couples TRBV29-1 to TRBJ2-1; 10 bases are a match to TRBD1. There are 15 residues in the CDR3. J gave up 13 bases and V 5 bases, and 17 bases lay outside the gene matches. Germline lookup yields CDR1 SQVTM and CDR2 ANQGSEA. The CDR3 nucleotides read TGCAGCGTTTCCCGGGACAGGGGTCCCACGGAGACCCAGTTCTTC. It codes for CSVSRDRGPTETQFF.

This clonotype has only a few counts. The CDR3 DNA is TGTGCCAGCAGCTTAAAGCCGGACAGACTAGCGGGCCAAGAGACCCAGTACTTC. Its translation is CASSLKPDRLAGQETQYF. This chain connects TRBV7-3 to TRBJ2-5; TRBD2 matches at 10 bases. V was clipped by 1 base and J by 1 base; unmatched bases: 9. The CDR3 has 18 residues. Germline loops: CDR1 SGHTA, CDR2 FQGTGA.

The chain joins TRBV7-2 to TRBJ2-1; TRBD2 agrees at 7 bases. The CDR3 totals 14 residues. The germline CDR1 and CDR2 sequences are SGHTA and FQGNSA. V lost 4 bases to trimming and J lost 4 bases; unmatched junction nucleotides: 4. The CDR3 reads CASSSAGTYNEQFF. The CDR3 DNA reads as TGTGCCAGCAGCTCAGCGGGAACTTACAATGAGCAGTTCTTC.

This clonotype was detected a few times. J is TRBJ2-5 and V is TRBV10-3, with 9 bases matching TRBD1. The CDR3 has 16 amino acids. The germline V gene encodes CDR1 ENHRY and CDR2 SYGVKD. V shed 4 bases and J 2 bases; nucleotides not matched to a gene: 8. The chain's CDR3 is CAISGGTGTHQETQYF. CDR3 nucleotide sequence: TGTGCCATCAGTGGAGGGACAGGGACACATCAAGAGACCCAGTACTTC.

Regarding this clonotype: One junction end disagrees with the germline gene, perhaps due to a read error. The gene calls are TRBV13 and TRBJ2-3, with D perhaps TRBD2 (5 bases). The germline V gene has CDR1 PRHDT and CDR2 FYEKMQ (reference sequence). The CDR3 extends over 14 amino acids. CDR3 in DNA: TGTGCCAGCAGCTTCCGACTAAGCACAGATACGCGGTATTTT. Translating it yields CASSFRLSTDTRYF.

In DNA, the CDR3 is TGCAGTGCTAGAGAACTAGCGGGGGCGGTTGGTACGCAGTATTTT. Its translation is CSARELAGAVGTQYF. The chain carries TRBV20-1 and TRBJ2-3; 11 positions match TRBD2. The germline gives CDR1 DFQATT, CDR2 SNEGSKA (reference sequence). This CDR3 has 15 amino acids. The ends lost 0 bases at V and 8 bases at J; junction bases unmatched: 7.

The gene calls are TRBV12-3 or TRBV12-4 and TRBJ2-3; D uncertain. CDR3 length: 14 amino acids. V was clipped by 6 bases and J by 4 bases, with 14 bases between them. The CDR3 DNA reads TGTGCCAGCAGGGGAAGATGGTACCCAGATACGCAGTATTTT. As protein: CASRGRWYPDTQYF.

As regards this clonotype: The junction departs from the called germline gene at one end, perhaps through a read error. The V call is TRBV6-2 or TRBV6-3, the J call TRBJ2-1; 10 positions match TRBD1. This CDR3 has 17 residues. Germline lookup yields CDR1 MNHEY and CDR2 SVGEGT. In DNA, the CDR3 is TGTGCCAGTAGTTACCGTGACAGGGGGCGCGTGGGTGATGAGGAGTTCTTC. Residues: CASSYRDRGRVGDEEFF.

Worth noting for this clonotype: Since a much larger clone is just one base distant, this may be a read error. This chain connects TRBV7-6 to TRBJ2-3; D is uncertain. CDR1 and CDR2 (germline): SGHVS, FNYEAQ. CDR3 length equals 14 residues. Trimming stripped 5 bases from V and 0 bases from J, with 9 bases between. The CDR3 DNA reads as TGTGCCAGCAGCGTATATCTGAGCACAGATACGCAGTATTTT. Translated: CASSVYLSTDTQYF. Based on the CDR3 plus reference TRBV7-6 and TRBJ2-3, the full variable domain is GAGVSQSPRYKVTKRGQDVALRCDPISGHVSLYWYRQALGQGPEFLTYFNYEAQQDKSGLPNDRFSAERPEGSISTLTIQRTEQRDSAMYRCASSVYLSTDTQYFGPGTRLTVL.

This clonotype was seen many times. The V gene is TRBV4-2, the J gene TRBJ2-7, with TRBD2 matching over 14 bases. The germline V gene has CDR1 LGHNA and CDR2 YNFKEQ. This CDR3 comprises 18 residues. V shed 4 bases, J shed 3 bases, and the junction held 11 bases outside the gene matches. The CDR3 coding sequence is TGTGCCAGCAGCCGACTCGGGACTAGCGGGGGTGTCAGCTACGAGCAGTACTTC. Translating gives CASSRLGTSGGVSYEQYF.

The V gene is TRBV29-1, the J gene TRBJ1-2; TRBD1 matches at 7 bases. There are 13 residues in the CDR3. Germline loops: CDR1 SQVTM, CDR2 ANQGSEA. The V and J ends lost 4 bases and 4 bases, in that order; junction bases with no gene match: 6. Here the CDR3 DNA reads TGCAGCGTTGCGGTGGACAGGAGCTATGGCTACACCTTC. Translated: CSVAVDRSYGYTF.

The rearrangement uses TRBV20-1 and TRBJ2-5; TRBD1 aligns across 9 bases. The J call is in doubt because the DNA end fits TRBJ2-7 better. The CDR3 runs 14 residues. Germline assignment: CDR1 DFQATT and CDR2 SNEGSKA (reference sequence). The CDR3 spells CSARRGQGIDEQYF. DNA of the CDR3: TGCAGTGCTAGGAGGGGACAGGGTATCGACGAGCAGTACTTC.

The chain couples TRBV7-9 to TRBJ1-4; the D gene is possibly TRBD1 (5 bases). The V gene lost 6 bases and the J gene lost 4 bases, with 12 bases spanning the gap. This CDR3 has 14 residues. Germline CDR1 is SEHNR and CDR2 is FQNEAQ (reference sequence). CDR3 amino acids: CASRSGAGNEKLFF. The DNA for the CDR3 is TGTGCCAGCAGATCCGGGGCCGGTAATGAAAAACTGTTTTTT.

This clonotype was found a few times. The V gene is TRBV2, the J gene TRBJ2-3; D not resolved. Trimming removed 1 base at V and 0 bases at J, with 2 bases between. The V gene's germline CDR1 is SNHLY and CDR2 FYNNEI. CDR3 length: 13 amino acids. Here the CDR3 DNA reads TGTGCCAGCAGTGAAGAGAGCACAGATACGCAGTATTTT. Translated: CASSEESTDTQYF. Drawing the rest from reference TRBV2 and TRBJ2-3, the complete variable domain is EPEVTQTPSHQVTQMGQEVILRCVPISNHLYFYWYRQILGQKVEFLVSFYNNEISEKSEIFDDQFSVERPDGSNFTLKIRSTKLEDSAMYFCASSEESTDTQYFGPGTRLTVL.

There are a few counts of this clonotype. The chain has TRBV28 and TRBJ2-7, with 9 nucleotides matching TRBD2. V shed 5 bases, J shed 4 bases, and the junction held 9 bases outside the gene matches. The CDR3 contains 15 residues. Germline loops: CDR1 MDHEN, CDR2 SYDVKM. This chain's CDR3 is CASSGWVAGVYEQYF. The CDR3 bases are TGTGCCAGCAGTGGTTGGGTAGCGGGAGTTTACGAGCAGTACTTC.

The V and J genes are TRBV27 and TRBJ2-4, with 10 nucleotides matching TRBD1. V gave up 7 bases and J gave up 7 bases; unmatched junction bases: 4. This CDR3 is built from 13 residues. Germline CDR1 reads MNHEY; CDR2 reads SMNVEV (reference sequence). In nucleotides, the CDR3 is TGTGCCAGCACCCCGGGACAGGGGAACATTCAGTACTTC. Its translation: CASTPGQGNIQYF.